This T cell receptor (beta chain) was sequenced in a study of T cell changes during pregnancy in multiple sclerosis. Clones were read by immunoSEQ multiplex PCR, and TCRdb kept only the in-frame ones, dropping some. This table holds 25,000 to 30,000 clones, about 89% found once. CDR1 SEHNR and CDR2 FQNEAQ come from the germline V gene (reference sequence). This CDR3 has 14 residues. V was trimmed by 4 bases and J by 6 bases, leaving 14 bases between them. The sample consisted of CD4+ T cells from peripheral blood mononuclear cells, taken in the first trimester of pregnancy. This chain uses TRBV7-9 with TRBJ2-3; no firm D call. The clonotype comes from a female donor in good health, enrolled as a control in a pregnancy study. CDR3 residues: CASSSIGSSDTQYF. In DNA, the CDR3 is TGTGCCAGCAGCTCGATCGGTTCGTCGGATACGCAGTATTTT.